The next 19 T cell receptor beta chains were all read from a single sample in a study of human T cells and chemical hapten exposure. Treatment reported: therapeutic diphenylcyclopropenone sensitization with weekly scalp DPC. It was the library that attached unique molecular identifiers to individual cDNA molecules. One entry per CDR3 protein results from TCRdb running MiXCR on the reads. Its table records under 25 distinct CDR3 sequences. Sequencing used whole blood, obtained before DPC sensitization or 2, 6, or about 24 weeks after (not recorded which). The receptors originated from an adult with alopecia areata. Some clones in this sample may be carry-over from other donors' samples. This table probably holds off-target reads from a library built for another chain.

The chain employs TRBV5-1 and TRBJ2-1; D is unclear. The CDR3 covers 15 residues. Germline CDR1 reads SGHRS; CDR2 reads YFSETQ. The germline V and J ends were trimmed by 0 bases and 0 bases, with 7 bases remaining between them. DNA of the CDR3: TGCGCCAGCAGCTTGGAATCGGCCTCCTACAATGAGCAGTTCTTC. This gives the protein CASSLESASYNEQFF.

As regards this clonotype: The germline gene is not matched at one end of the junction; a read error may be the cause. The genes are TRBV29-1 and TRBJ1-1; tentatively, D is TRBD1 (6 bases). The CDR3 spans 13 residues. The germline gives CDR1 SQVTM, CDR2 ANQGSEA. CDR3 amino acids: CLLGRDMNTEAFF. CDR3 nucleotides: TGTTTATTAGGGCGGGACATGAACACTGAAGCTTTCTTT.

The V and J genes are TRBV9 and TRBJ2-1, with 10 bases fitting TRBD2. V lost 0 bases, J lost 9 bases, and 6 bases stayed unmatched. The CDR3 is made up of 15 amino acids. CDR1 and CDR2 from the germline V gene are SGDLS and YYNGEE. CDR3 DNA: TGTGCCAGCAGCGTAGCCAGCGGGAGGGCCACTGAGCAGTTCTTC. It is translated as CASSVASGRATEQFF.

The chain carries TRBV12-3 or TRBV12-4 and TRBJ1-5; D gene ambiguous. This CDR3 contains 14 residues. V lost 2 bases and J lost 1, with 6 bases in between. CDR3 in amino acids: CASSLLGSNQPQHF. As DNA, the CDR3 is TGTGCCAGCAGTTTATTGGGGAGCAATCAGCCCCAGCATTTT.

This clonotype was found a few times. This chain connects TRBV24-1 to TRBJ2-5; unclear D gene. Germline V gene lookup returns CDR1 KGHDR and CDR2 SFDVKD. V was clipped by 9 bases and J by 3 bases, with 7 bases between them. The CDR3 is 11 amino acids. The chain's CDR3 is CATAEEETQYF. CDR3 coding DNA: TGTGCCACCGCAGAGGAAGAGACCCAGTACTTC.

Here the CDR3 DNA reads TGTGCCAGCAGTGGATCCAATGTCTTAGCCAAAAACATTCAGTACTTC. It translates to CASSGSNVLAKNIQYF. The V gene is TRBV2, the J gene TRBJ2-4; unclear D gene. The germline V and J ends were trimmed by 4 bases and 0 bases, with 13 bases remaining between them. The CDR3 consists of 16 residues. Germline CDR1 is SNHLY and CDR2 is FYNNEI. Using reference TRBV2 and TRBJ2-4 for the parts outside the CDR3, the full variable domain is EPEVTQTPSHQVTQMGQEVILRCVPISNHLYFYWYRQILGQKVEFLVSFYNNEISEKSEIFDDQFSVERPDGSNFTLKIRSTKLEDSAMYFCASSGSNVLAKNIQYFGAGTRLSVL.

This clonotype appeared a few times. The chain links TRBV28 to TRBJ2-6; D gene unclear. The CDR3 runs 14 residues. Germline V gene lookup returns CDR1 MDHEN and CDR2 SYDVKM. Deletions cut 5 bases from V and 1 base from J, with 6 bases between. The CDR3 here is CASSQLSGANVLTF. For the CDR3, the DNA is TGTGCCAGCAGTCAATTATCTGGGGCCAACGTCCTGACTTTC. Full variable domain (rest looked up from reference TRBV28 and TRBJ2-6): DVKVTQSSRYLVKRTGEKVFLECVQDMDHENMFWYRQDPGLGLRLIYFSYDVKMKEKGDIPEGYSVSREKKERFSLILESASTNQTSMYLCASSQLSGANVLTFGAGSRLTVL.

This clonotype was counted between two and nine times. V and J are TRBV28 and TRBJ1-6; D possibly corresponds to TRBD1 (5 bases). Germline V gene sequence: CDR1 MDHEN, CDR2 SYDVKM. V gave up 4 bases and J gave up 4 bases, with 5 bases separating them. The CDR3 totals 13 residues. Here the CDR3 reads CASSSGYNSPLHF. CDR3 coding DNA: TGTGCCAGCAGTTCAGGGTATAATTCACCCCTCCACTTT.

The V gene is TRBV28, the J gene TRBJ2-3; D remains ambiguous. Germline CDR1 reads MDHEN; CDR2 reads SYDVKM. The CDR3 is 18 residues long. V lost 0 bases and J lost 6, with 22 bases in between. As DNA, the CDR3 is TGTGCCAGCAGTTTATGCAGGTCCCTAGATGAGCTCGTTGATACGCAGTATTTT. Residues: CASSLCRSLDELVDTQYF.

This chain connects TRBV7-9 to TRBJ1-1, with a possible D match to TRBD1 (6 bases). V was cut by 3 bases and J by 4 bases, with 12 bases left in between. CDR1 is SEHNR and CDR2 is FQNEAQ in the germline V gene (reference sequence). The CDR3 is 14 residues long. CDR3 amino acids: CASSLRGGGTEAFF. The CDR3 bases are TGTGCCAGCAGCTTGAGAGGGGGAGGCACTGAAGCTTTCTTT.

The genes are TRBV7-3 and TRBJ1-1, with a tentative D call TRBD1 (6 bases). This CDR3 has 13 amino acids. Per the germline V gene, CDR1 is SGHTA and CDR2 is FQGTGA. Trimming left V 5 bases short and J 5 bases short, with 12 bases between. CDR3 in DNA: TGTGCCAGCAGCCCCGGGACAAGGACTGAAGCTTTCTTT. It specifies CASSPGTRTEAFF.

This clonotype came up a few times. The chain joins TRBV10-2 to TRBJ1-1; 8 bases are shared with TRBD1. Unmatched junction bases numbered 5, after V lost 10 bases and J lost 7 bases. Germline values: CDR1 WSHSY, CDR2 SAAADI. This CDR3 region has 11 residues. CDR3 bases: TGCGCCACCTATACAGGGGGTGAAGCTTTCTTT. Amino acids: CATYTGGEAFF.

This chain links TRBV29-1 with TRBJ1-4; 7 bases match TRBD1. With 7 bases clipped from V and 8 bases from J, the junction kept 7 bases outside the gene matches. CDR1 SQVTM and CDR2 ANQGSEA come from the germline V gene. The CDR3 consists of 12 residues. The CDR3 nucleotides are TGCAGCGCCGACAGGGAGGGGGAAAAACTGTTTTTT. Translated: CSADREGEKLFF.

This clonotype showed up just a few times. The rearrangement uses TRBV7-2 and TRBJ2-3; D might be TRBD2 (7 bases). This CDR3 has 14 residues. Germline-derived CDR1 and CDR2 are SGHTA and FQGNSA. With 3 bases removed from V and 4 bases from J, the gap between germline ends came to 11 bases. CDR3 sequence: CASSLGGAADTQYF. For the CDR3, the DNA is TGTGCCAGCAGCTTGGGGGGGGCGGCAGATACGCAGTATTTT. Full variable domain (outside the CDR3, taken from reference TRBV7-2 and TRBJ2-3): GAGVSQSPSNKVTEKGKDVELRCDPISGHTALYWYRQSLGQGLEFLIYFQGNSAPDKSGLPSDRFSAERTGGSVSTLTIQRTQQEDSAVYLCASSLGGAADTQYFGPGTRLTVL.

The rearrangement joins TRBV29-1 to TRBJ1-1; D unresolved. This CDR3 comprises 12 residues. Trimming stripped 1 base from V and 2 bases from J, with 5 bases between. Per the germline V gene, CDR1 is SQVTM and CDR2 is ANQGSEA. The CDR3 nucleotides are TGCAGCGTTGAAGGCAGCAACACTGAAGCTTTCTTT. It translates to CSVEGSNTEAFF.

CDR3 sequence (DNA): TGTGCCAGCAGGACAGAGGGCTCCTCTGGAAACACCATATATTTT. Its translation is CASRTEGSSGNTIYF. The chain combines TRBV11-2 with TRBJ1-3; D perhaps matches TRBD1 (5 bases). This CDR3 is 15 amino acids long. Germline assignment: CDR1 SGHAT and CDR2 FQNNGV. Trimming removed 6 bases from V and 0 bases from J, with 12 bases in between.

The chain links TRBV29-1 to TRBJ1-1, with 10 positions matching TRBD1. The CDR3 has 14 residues. Trimming removed 3 bases from V and 11 bases from J; junction bases left unmatched: 12. Germline CDR1 and CDR2: SQVTM and ANQGSEA. The CDR3 loop is CSVEAGQGMMLAFF. The CDR3 coding sequence is TGCAGCGTTGAGGCGGGACAGGGGATGATGTTGGCTTTCTTT.

This clonotype is termed hyperexpanded. The V call is TRBV27, the J call TRBJ1-2; 8 nucleotides match TRBD1. Per the germline V gene, CDR1 is MNHEY and CDR2 is SMNVEV (reference sequence). V shed 4 bases and J 8 bases; nucleotides not matched to a gene: 9. The CDR3 spans 14 residues. The CDR3 nucleotides read TGTGCCAGCAGTTCCGGGACAGGTTCGAAAGGCTACACCTTC. Translating it yields CASSSGTGSKGYTF.

The J gene is TRBJ2-2, the V gene TRBV7-8; 7 bases are a match to TRBD1. The J segment lost 7 bases and the V segment lost 5 bases, leaving 7 bases of the junction unmatched. The CDR3 sequence is 14 residues long. Per the germline V gene, CDR1 is SGHVS and CDR2 is FQNEAQ. This CDR3 reads CASSQGQIGGELFF. The CDR3 nucleotides are TGTGCCAGCAGCCAGGGACAGATCGGCGGGGAGCTGTTTTTT.